This TCR beta chain was obtained from a study of T cell responses to AZD1222 COVID-19 vaccine. Here immunoSEQ multiplex PCR was the method, and the copy in TCRdb shows in-frame clones only, minus some. The table shows 95,000 to 110,000 clones, with roughly 90% occurring only once. This CDR3 region has 14 residues. V lost 0 bases and J lost 1, with 6 bases in between. CDR1 is SEHNR, CDR2 FQNEAQ, per germline (reference sequence). This TCR came from an adult in good health. The sample here was peripheral blood, taken on day 0 of AZD1222 vaccination. The chain links TRBV7-9 to TRBJ1-1; D is ambiguous. For the CDR3, the DNA is TGTGCCAGCAGCTTAGCCGGTGGGAACACTGAAGCTTTCTTT. Protein product: CASSLAGGNTEAFF.